This T cell receptor (beta chain) stems from a study of shared clonotypes between healthy human individuals. Findings and limits, study-wide: When naive CD4 clonotypes were compared across a few donors, approximately 5% were shared.

On this clone: Its specificity is unknown.

The CDR3 is 16 amino acids. Germline lookup yields CDR1 MGHRA and CDR2 YSYEKL. Trimming took off 1 base at V and 0 bases at J, with 10 bases between the two ends. This table comes from immunoSEQ multiplex PCR, and its TCRdb copy is limited to in-frame clones, with some not included. This sample has a few million clones, with roughly 93% found just once. CD45RO-negative cells were positively selected for CCR7, leaving out terminally differentiated effector memory CD45RA+ cells. The source of this sequence is a young man in good health. Some clones in this sample may be carry-over from other donors' samples. The V gene is TRBV4-1, the J gene TRBJ2-1; no reliable D call. The sample taken for sequencing was naive CD8+ T cells from PBMCs. In DNA form, the CDR3 reads TGCGCCAGCAGCCAAGGGGTGGAGAACTCCTACAATGAGCAGTTCTTC. Translated, it gives CASSQGVENSYNEQFF.